This T cell receptor beta chain was sequenced in a study of blood T cell repertoires in COVID-19. Study-wide context: The study drew acute and convalescent COVID-19 samples from the United States, Italy and Spain.

The method was immunoSEQ multiplex PCR; TCRdb's version includes in-frame clones alone and lacks a portion of them. The profile shows under 250,000 clones, roughly 80% of them singletons. Germline loops: CDR1 KGHSH, CDR2 LQKENI. CDR3 length equals 15 residues. Trimming stripped 3 bases from V and 13 bases from J, with 22 bases between. Participants were aged about 18 to 100 years from around 26 US areas. Cohort placement rested on clinical history that participants reported themselves. In its sample, this clone was seen a few times. This sequence joins TRBV18 and TRBJ2-1; a weak D match, TRBD1 (6 bases). Material: PBMCs or T cells enriched from blood (not recorded which). The source is a woman aged 40-49 years with acute COVID-19. The CDR3 region is CASSPPGQLQTRQFF. Here the CDR3 DNA reads TGTGCCAGCTCACCCCCCGGACAGCTACAAACGAGACAGTTCTTC.